The 9 T cell receptor beta chains below were found in one sample sequenced in a study of T cells in Graves' hyperthyroidism and ophthalmopathy. RNA transcripts served as the template for amplifying TCR beta CDR3 regions. In the first-round RT-PCR of the TCR CDR3, the HTBI primer set was used. TCRdb redid the calling of the multiplex PCR reads with MiXCR, one entry per CDR3 protein. The profile shows about 640,000 distinct CDR3 sequences, approximately 15% of them singletons. What was sequenced was blood. The receptors were gathered from a woman between 50 and 59 years old with Graves' ophthalmopathy.

This clonotype showed up many times. The V call is TRBV28, the J call TRBJ2-3, with D possibly TRBD2 on 5 matching bases. V lost 2 bases and J 2 bases, leaving 11 bases between the germline ends. Germline-derived CDR1 and CDR2 are MDHEN and SYDVKM. CDR3 size: 15 residues. The CDR3 bases are TGTGCCAGCAGTTTAAGTGGGAGCGACACAGATACGCAGTATTTT. Protein sequence: CASSLSGSDTDTQYF.

This clonotype occurred many times. The rearrangement joins TRBV5-1 to TRBJ2-1, with no clear D. The germline gives CDR1 SGHRS, CDR2 YFSETQ. Between the trimmed V and J ends, which lost 4 bases and 6 bases, there was a span of 20 bases. CDR3 length: 16 residues. CDR3 region: CASSVITGIFANEQFF. Written as DNA, the CDR3 is TGCGCCAGCAGCGTAATAACGGGTATATTCGCCAATGAGCAGTTCTTC.

In its sample, this clonotype was seen a few times. CDR3 protein: CAWSEVVGPSSPLHF. DNA for the CDR3: TGTGCCTGGAGTGAGGTTGTTGGGCCATCTTCACCCCTCCACTTT. The chain has TRBV30 and TRBJ1-6; D ambiguous. The ends were cut back, 1 base at V and 9 bases at J, with 16 bases in the middle. In germline, CDR1 is GTSNPN, CDR2 SVGIG (reference sequence). CDR3 length equals 15 residues.

This clonotype occurred many times. The chain couples TRBV27 to TRBJ1-5; D remains ambiguous. The CDR3 length is 14 residues. The germline V gene has CDR1 MNHEY and CDR2 SMNVEV (reference sequence). The V gene lost 6 bases and the J gene lost 0 bases, with 9 bases spanning the gap. The DNA for the CDR3 is TGTGCCAGCAGATCAGGATATAGCAATCAGCCCCAGCATTTT. The encoded protein is CASRSGYSNQPQHF.

Points on this clonotype: With a much larger clone just one base away, this may be a read error. The V gene is TRBV30, the J gene TRBJ2-7; tentatively, D is TRBD1 (5 bases). This CDR3 region has 13 residues. The germline V gene encodes CDR1 GTSNPN and CDR2 SVGIG (reference sequence). V was trimmed by 0 bases and J by 4 bases, leaving 10 bases between them. CDR3 sequence: CAWSVATEYEQYF. In nucleotides, the CDR3 is TGTGCCTGGAGTGTAGCGACAGAGTACGAGCAGTACTTC.

This clonotype has a count of ten or more. CDR3 amino acids: CASSLSHEQYF. CDR3 nucleotide sequence: TGTGCCAGCAGTTTATCCCACGAGCAGTACTTC. The chain employs TRBV12-3 or TRBV12-4 and TRBJ2-7; D call uncertain. There are 11 residues in the CDR3. The V and J ends lost 2 bases and 5 bases respectively, with 4 bases between them.

This sequence joins TRBV6-2 or TRBV6-3 and TRBJ1-2; a possible D gene is TRBD1 (6 bases). Trimming left V 10 bases short and J 5 bases short, with 14 bases between. Germline V CDR1 and CDR2: MNHEY, SVGEGT. CDR3 size: 12 residues. CDR3 sequence reads: CATIGQLYGYTF. The CDR3 DNA sequence: TGTGCCACCATCGGACAGCTTTATGGCTACACCTTC.

Note on this clonotype: A much bigger clone sits one base away, suggesting this may be a read error. V usage is TRBV7-9 and J usage is TRBJ2-2, with TRBD2 as a possible D gene (6 bases). Germline V gene data show CDR1 as SEHNR and CDR2 as FQNEAQ (reference sequence). This CDR3 region has 17 residues. CDR3 DNA: TGTGTCAGCAGCCGCCTAACCGGTCTAGCGTTAACCGGGGAGCTGTTTTTT. Its translation: CVSSRLTGLALTGELFF. The entire variable domain, with the rest obtained from reference TRBV7-9 and TRBJ2-2, is as follows: DTGVSQNPRHKITKRGQNVTFRCDPISEHNRLYWYRQTLGQGPEFLTYFQNEAQLEKSRLLSDRFSAERPKGSFSTLEIQRTEQGDSAMYLCVSSRLTGLALTGELFFGEGSRLTVL.

The rearrangement links TRBV9 to TRBJ2-7; 12 nucleotides match TRBD2. CDR1 is SGDLS and CDR2 is YYNGEE in the germline V gene. The CDR3 extends over 14 amino acids. J gave up 6 bases and V 4 bases, and 5 bases lay outside the gene matches. CDR3 nucleotide sequence: TGTGCCAGCAGCATGACTAGCGGGGGCGGCGAGCAGTACTTC. This gives the protein CASSMTSGGGEQYF.